The rows below give T cell receptor beta chains drawn from one sample of a study of human T cells and chemical hapten exposure. TCRdb redid the calling of the RACE reads with MiXCR, one entry per CDR3 protein. The sample yields around 200,000 distinct CDR3 sequences, approximately 29% seen once. Sequencing used whole blood, obtained in connection with sensitization to the hapten diphenylcyclopropenone (DPC). These receptors all come from a woman aged 25 to 39 with alopecia areata. Some clones in this sample may be carry-over from other donors' samples. Both conserved end residues are part of each CDR3. D genes are given only for firm matches. Not all rows give a size; the values are once, few, many and, for expanded clones, a class.

.	few	TRBV7-2	TRBJ1-6	CASSLEGGLLHF	TGTGCCAGCAGCTTAGAGGGGGGCTTGCTCCACTTT
.	.	TRBV4-3	TRBJ1-4	CASSQEARGNEKLFF	TGCGCCAGCAGCCAAGAAGCCAGGGGTAATGAAAAACTGTTTTTT
.	.	TRBV5-5	TRBJ2-1	CASSLAGGTYNEQFF	TGTGCCAGCAGCTTGGCCGGGGGTACCTACAATGAGCAGTTCTTC
TRBD2	few	TRBV28	TRBJ2-4	CASSSRLAGTKNIQYF	TGTGCCAGCAGTTCTCGACTAGCGGGAACCAAAAACATTCAGTACTTC
TRBD1	.	TRBV29-1	TRBJ2-5	CSVVADNGPGGTQYF	TGCAGCGTGGTCGCCGACAACGGGCCAGGGGGGACCCAGTACTTC
TRBD2	.	TRBV3-1	TRBJ2-1	CASRPASGRKFF	TGTGCCAGCAGACCGGCTAGCGGGAGAAAGTTCTTC
.	.	TRBV5-6	TRBJ1-2	CASSRSPGGYTF	TGTGCCAGCAGCCGAAGTCCTGGTGGCTACACCTTC
.	many	TRBV4-1	TRBJ2-1	CASSQDPEVNGEQFF	TGCGCCAGCAGCCAAGATCCCGAGGTTAACGGCGAGCAGTTCTTC
.	few	TRBV2	TRBJ1-1	CASSVTSALNTEAFF	TGTGCCAGCAGTGTAACAAGCGCCCTGAACACTGAAGCTTTCTTT
.	few	TRBV29-1	TRBJ2-1	CSVVQGLNEQFF	TGCAGCGTTGTGCAGGGACTCAATGAGCAGTTCTTC
.	few	TRBV27	TRBJ1-2	CASSYARGTYGYTF	TGTGCCAGCAGTTACGCCCGGGGGACCTATGGCTACACCTTC
.	.	TRBV6-5	TRBJ2-7	CASIHRGSGSYEQYF	TGTGCCAGCATCCACCGGGGCTCAGGATCCTACGAGCAGTACTTC
.	few	TRBV29-1	TRBJ1-1	CSVFTGTLYMNTEAFF	TGCAGCGTTTTTACCGGGACCTTGTACATGAACACTGAAGCTTTCTTT
.	few	TRBV28	TRBJ1-1	CASSPTGHGDTEAFF	TGTGCCAGCAGTCCCACGGGACACGGGGACACTGAAGCTTTCTTT
.	few	TRBV7-2	TRBJ2-3	CASSFQAASTDTQYF	TGTGCCAGCAGCTTTCAGGCAGCTAGCACAGATACGCAGTATTTT
.	few	TRBV6-5	TRBJ2-1	CASGKDRIGEQFF	TGTGCCAGCGGGAAGGACAGAATCGGTGAGCAGTTCTTC
.	.	TRBV28	TRBJ1-1	CASSFRNWVRRTEAFF	TGTGCCAGCAGTTTCCGGAACTGGGTCCGGAGAACTGAAGCTTTCTTT
.	few	TRBV2	TRBJ1-2	CASSPRRPTRGYTF	TGTGCCAGCAGCCCCAGGAGGCCCACCCGGGGCTACACCTTC
.	few	TRBV24-1	TRBJ2-2	CATSEGTVSSGELFF	TGTGCCACCAGTGAAGGGACGGTCAGTTCGGGGGAGCTGTTTTTT
.	few	TRBV19	TRBJ1-5	CASSKGRNNQPQHF	TGTGCCAGTAGTAAGGGACGGAACAATCAGCCCCAGCATTTT
TRBD2	.	TRBV2	TRBJ2-1	CASSAKAGVYNEQFF	TGTGCCAGCAGTGCTAAAGCGGGGGTTTACAATGAGCAGTTCTTC
.	.	TRBV3-1	TRBJ1-6	CASRNTNLNSPLHF	TGTGCCAGCAGAAACACTAACCTAAATTCACCCCTCCACTTT
.	.	TRBV28	TRBJ2-7	CASTGGTSSYEQYF	TGTGCCAGCACTGGAGGGACAAGCTCCTACGAGCAGTACTTC
.	.	TRBV9	TRBJ2-3	CASSVLPTSTDTQYF	TGTGCCAGCAGCGTATTGCCCACAAGCACAGATACGCAGTATTTT
.	.	TRBV6-2/TRBV6-3	TRBJ2-5	CASIRSLSQETQYF	TGTGCCAGCATCAGGTCCTTATCACAAGAGACCCAGTACTTC
.	few	TRBV29-1	TRBJ1-2	CSVAPSVSSGYTF	TGCAGCGTGGCCCCCTCGGTGTCCTCTGGCTACACCTTC
TRBD1	.	TRBV10-3	TRBJ2-7	CAISSGQGSGYEQYF	TGTGCCATCAGCTCTGGACAGGGATCGGGCTACGAGCAGTACTTC
.	few	TRBV10-3	TRBJ2-3	CAIKATRDTDTQYF	TGTGCCATCAAGGCAACCAGGGACACAGATACGCAGTATTTT
.	.	TRBV18	TRBJ2-5	CASSPTAGVSMETQYF	TGTGCCAGCTCACCAACGGCAGGGGTATCGATGGAGACCCAGTACTTC
.	.	TRBV4-2	TRBJ1-6	CASSQEGRNNSPLHF	TGTGCCAGCAGCCAAGAGGGGCGGAATAATTCACCCCTCCACTTT
.	.	TRBV29-1	TRBJ1-2	CSVEDWFSYGYTF	TGCAGCGTTGAAGACTGGTTTAGCTATGGCTACACCTTC
.	few	TRBV27	TRBJ2-3	CASSSPLAGRTDTQYF	TGTGCCAGCAGTTCCCCACTTGCGGGGCGCACAGATACGCAGTATTTT
.	.	TRBV3-1	TRBJ1-1	CASSQPGTEAFF	TGTGCCAGCAGCCAACCGGGAACTGAAGCTTTCTTT
.	.	TRBV28	TRBJ1-5	CASTWNSNQPQHF	TGTGCCAGCACCTGGAATAGCAATCAGCCCCAGCATTTT
TRBD1	.	TRBV12-5	TRBJ2-3	CASGEPGQGTDTQYF	TGTGCTAGTGGTGAGCCGGGACAGGGAACAGATACGCAGTATTTT
.	few	TRBV6-2/TRBV6-3	TRBJ2-5	CASSSRGETQYF	TGTGCCAGCAGTTCAAGGGGGGAGACCCAGTACTTC
.	.	TRBV2	TRBJ2-1	CASKGLSGNNEQFF	TGTGCCAGCAAAGGACTGAGCGGCAACAATGAGCAGTTCTTC
.	.	TRBV6-1	TRBJ1-1	CASSNSFPTEAFF	TGTGCCAGCAGCAACAGCTTTCCAACAGAAGCTTTCTTT
TRBD2	.	TRBV6-5	TRBJ2-1	CASSSTSGRGNEQFF	TGTGCCAGCAGCTCAACTAGCGGGAGAGGGAATGAGCAGTTCTTC
TRBD1	few	TRBV11-2	TRBJ2-2	CASSRMGQLNTGELFF	TGTGCCAGCAGCCGAATGGGACAGTTGAACACCGGGGAGCTGTTTTTT
.	.	TRBV29-1	TRBJ2-7	CSANEQKTPSYEQYF	TGCAGCGCGAATGAACAGAAAACACCCTCCTACGAGCAGTACTTC
.	.	TRBV28	TRBJ1-5	CASSTPGSYQPQHF	TGTGCCAGCAGTACCCCAGGGTCTTATCAGCCCCAGCATTTT
.	few	TRBV7-9	TRBJ1-1	CASSLEVPLNTEAFF	TGTGCCAGCAGCTTAGAGGTCCCTCTGAACACTGAAGCTTTCTTT
.	few	TRBV5-6	TRBJ2-2	CASSLVRANTGELFF	TGTGCCAGCAGCTTGGTACGCGCTAACACCGGGGAGCTGTTTTTT
.	.	TRBV9	TRBJ2-2	CASSVAWVGNTGELFF	TGTGCCAGCAGCGTAGCTTGGGTTGGTAACACCGGGGAGCTGTTTTTT
TRBD1	.	TRBV6-5	TRBJ1-2	CASTPAGQNYGYTF	TGTGCCAGCACCCCCGCGGGACAGAACTATGGCTACACCTTC
.	.	TRBV24-1	TRBJ1-5	CATSEGRGGQPQHF	TGTGCCACCAGTGAGGGCAGGGGAGGACAGCCCCAGCATTTT
.	.	TRBV29-1	TRBJ1-1	CSVEVWGDNTEAFF	TGCAGCGTTGAAGTGTGGGGGGATAACACTGAAGCTTTCTTT
TRBD1	few	TRBV29-1	TRBJ2-1	CSAKQGWTYNEQFF	TGCAGCGCAAAACAGGGGTGGACCTACAATGAGCAGTTCTTC
.	.	TRBV11-2	TRBJ2-7	CASSRRTPYEQYF	TGTGCCAGCAGCCGCCGGACCCCCTACGAGCAGTACTTC
.	few	TRBV7-2	TRBJ2-3	CASSSGLRTFTDTQYF	TGTGCCAGCAGCTCCGGACTACGGACCTTCACAGATACGCAGTATTTT
.	.	TRBV10-3	TRBJ2-5	CAISGDPEDMGDETQYF	TGTGCCATCAGTGGCGACCCGGAAGATATGGGGGATGAGACCCAGTACTTC
TRBD1	.	TRBV27	TRBJ1-2	CASSFSTGVTSSYTF	TGTGCCAGCAGTTTCTCGACAGGGGTAACTTCGAGCTACACCTTC